There are many counts of the clone carrying this TCR beta chain. Its specificity is not known. CDR1 and CDR2 (germline): MNHEY, SMNVEV (reference sequence). V lost 5 bases, J lost 5 bases, and 15 bases lay in between. CDR3 length: 15 amino acids. The bulk TCR libraries were made with methods described before and with listed TCR primers. MiXCR, applied by TCRdb to the PCR reads, yields one record per CDR3 protein. Here the sample spans 70,000 to 95,000 distinct CDR3 sequences, under 20% being singletons. Researchers sorted naive CD8 T cells as cells that were CD8+CD4-CCR7+CD45RA+. The sample comes from a study of molecular identifiers for immune sequencing clone quantification. Looking at the study overall: In replicates, RNA taken from about 19,000 or 110,000 naive CD8 cells was divided five ways, and four portions underwent sequencing. Overall study findings and caveats: Clone sizes could be underestimated for highly expanded clones when identical TCR molecules share a barcode.

This rearrangement joins TRBV27 to TRBJ2-2; either TRBD1 or TRBD2 may supply D (5 bases each). The receptor's source is a human donor in good health. Some libraries in this study had Jurkat cell RNA spiked in. Sequenced material: naive CD8+ T cells from blood, with Jurkat cell RNA spiked in. As for subset: FACS-sorted CD8+CD4-CCR7+CD45RA+ naive T cells. The CDR3 spells CASSPAMGETGELFF. The CDR3 DNA reads TGTGCCAGCAGTCCCGCCATGGGGGAAACCGGGGAGCTGTTTTTT.